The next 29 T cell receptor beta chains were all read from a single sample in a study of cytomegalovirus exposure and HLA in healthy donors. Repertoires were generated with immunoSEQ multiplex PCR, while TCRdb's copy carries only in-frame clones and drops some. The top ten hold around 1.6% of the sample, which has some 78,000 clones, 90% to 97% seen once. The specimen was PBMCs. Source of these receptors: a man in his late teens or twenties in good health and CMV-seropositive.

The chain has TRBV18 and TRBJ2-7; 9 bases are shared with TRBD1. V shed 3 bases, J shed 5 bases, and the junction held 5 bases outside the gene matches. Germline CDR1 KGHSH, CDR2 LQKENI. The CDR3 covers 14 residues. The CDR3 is CASSPGQGYHEQYF. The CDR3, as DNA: TGTGCCAGCTCACCGGGACAGGGCTACCACGAGCAGTACTTC.

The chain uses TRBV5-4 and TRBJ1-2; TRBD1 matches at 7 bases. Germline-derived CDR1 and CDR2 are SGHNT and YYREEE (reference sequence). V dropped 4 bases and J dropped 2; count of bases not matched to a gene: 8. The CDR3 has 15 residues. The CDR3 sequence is CASSPPLTGNYGYTF. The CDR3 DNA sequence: TGTGCCAGCAGCCCACCCCTGACAGGGAACTATGGCTACACCTTC.

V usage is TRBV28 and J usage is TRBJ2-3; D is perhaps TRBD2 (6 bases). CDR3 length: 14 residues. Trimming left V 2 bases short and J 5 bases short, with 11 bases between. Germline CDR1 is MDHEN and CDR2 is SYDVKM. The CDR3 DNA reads TGTGCCAGCAGTTTAGGGGGGAGAAGAGATACGCAGTATTTT. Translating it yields CASSLGGRRDTQYF.

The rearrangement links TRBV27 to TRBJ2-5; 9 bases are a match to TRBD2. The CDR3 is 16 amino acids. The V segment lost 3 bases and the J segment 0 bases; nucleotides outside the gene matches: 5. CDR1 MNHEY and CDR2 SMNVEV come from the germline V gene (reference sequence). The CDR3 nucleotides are TGTGCCAGCAGTTTCAGCGGGGGGCGGTACCAAGAGACCCAGTACTTC. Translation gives CASSFSGGRYQETQYF.

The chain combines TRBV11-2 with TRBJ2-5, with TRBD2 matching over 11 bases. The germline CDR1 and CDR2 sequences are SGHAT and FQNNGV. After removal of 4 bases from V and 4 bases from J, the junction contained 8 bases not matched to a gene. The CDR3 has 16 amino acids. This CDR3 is CASSSLAGEVGETQYF. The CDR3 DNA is TGTGCCAGCAGCTCACTAGCGGGAGAAGTCGGAGAGACCCAGTACTTC. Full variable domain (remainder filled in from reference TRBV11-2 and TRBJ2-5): EAGVAQSPRYKIIEKRQSVAFWCNPISGHATLYWYQQILGQGPKLLIQFQNNGVVDDSQLPKDRFSAERLKGVDSTLKIQPAKLEDSAVYLCASSSLAGEVGETQYFGPGTRLLVL.

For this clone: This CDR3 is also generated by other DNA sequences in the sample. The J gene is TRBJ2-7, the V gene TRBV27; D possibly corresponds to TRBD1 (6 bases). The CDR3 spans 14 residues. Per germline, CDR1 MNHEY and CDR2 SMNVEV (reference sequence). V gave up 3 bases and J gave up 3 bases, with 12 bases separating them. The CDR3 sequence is CASSFAGAHYEQYF. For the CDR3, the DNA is TGTGCCAGCAGTTTTGCAGGGGCGCACTACGAGCAGTACTTC.

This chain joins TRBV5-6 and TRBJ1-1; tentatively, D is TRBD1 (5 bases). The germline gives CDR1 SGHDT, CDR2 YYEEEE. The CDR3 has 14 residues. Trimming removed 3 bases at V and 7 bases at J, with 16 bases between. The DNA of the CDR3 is TGTGCCAGCAGCTGGGGACTGGACGGGGGTGAAGCTTTCTTT. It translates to CASSWGLDGGEAFF.

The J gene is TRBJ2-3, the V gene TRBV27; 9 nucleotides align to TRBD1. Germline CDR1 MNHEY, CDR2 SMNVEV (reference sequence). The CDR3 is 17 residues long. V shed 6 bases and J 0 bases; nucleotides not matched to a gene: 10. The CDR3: CASRRPAGTGSTDTQYF. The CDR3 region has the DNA TGTGCCAGCAGGAGGCCGGCCGGGACAGGGAGCACAGATACGCAGTATTTT.

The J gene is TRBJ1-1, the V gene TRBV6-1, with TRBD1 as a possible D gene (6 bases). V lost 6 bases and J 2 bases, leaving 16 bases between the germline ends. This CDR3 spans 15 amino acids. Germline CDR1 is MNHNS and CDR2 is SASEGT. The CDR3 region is CASSPPRGRNTEAFF. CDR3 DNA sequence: TGTGCCAGCAGCCCCCCCAGGGGCAGAAACACTGAAGCTTTCTTT.

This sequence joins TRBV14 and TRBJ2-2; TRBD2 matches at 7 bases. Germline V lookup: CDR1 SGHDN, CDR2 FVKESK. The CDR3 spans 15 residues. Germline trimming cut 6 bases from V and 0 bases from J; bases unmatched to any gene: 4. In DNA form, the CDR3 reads TGTGCCAGCAGGCCAGCGGGGACGAACACCGGGGAGCTGTTTTTT. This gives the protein CASRPAGTNTGELFF.

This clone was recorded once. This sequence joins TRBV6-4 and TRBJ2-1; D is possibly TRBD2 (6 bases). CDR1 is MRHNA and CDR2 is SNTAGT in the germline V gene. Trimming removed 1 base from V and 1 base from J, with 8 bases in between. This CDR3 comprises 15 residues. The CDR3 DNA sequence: TGTGCCAGCAGTGACTTCGCGGGATCCTACAATGAGCAGTTCTTC. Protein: CASSDFAGSYNEQFF.

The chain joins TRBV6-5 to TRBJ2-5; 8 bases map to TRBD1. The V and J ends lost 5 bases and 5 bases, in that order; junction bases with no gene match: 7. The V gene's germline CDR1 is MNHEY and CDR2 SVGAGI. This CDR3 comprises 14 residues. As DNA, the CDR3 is TGTGCCAGCAGTGTCTGGACAGGGACGGAGACCCAGTACTTC. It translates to CASSVWTGTETQYF.

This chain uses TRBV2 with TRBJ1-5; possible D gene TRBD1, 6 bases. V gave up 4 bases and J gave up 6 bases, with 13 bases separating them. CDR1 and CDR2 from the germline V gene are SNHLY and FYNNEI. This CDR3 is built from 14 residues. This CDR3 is CASSGARGIQPQHF. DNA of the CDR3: TGTGCCAGCAGTGGGGCCAGGGGTATTCAGCCCCAGCATTTT.

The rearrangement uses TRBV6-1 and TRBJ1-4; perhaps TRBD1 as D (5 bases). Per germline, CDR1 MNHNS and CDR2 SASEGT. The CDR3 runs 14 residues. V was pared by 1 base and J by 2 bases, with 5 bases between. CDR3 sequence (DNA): TGTGCCAGCAGTGAAGGGGGCACTAATGAAAAACTGTTTTTT. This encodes CASSEGGTNEKLFF.

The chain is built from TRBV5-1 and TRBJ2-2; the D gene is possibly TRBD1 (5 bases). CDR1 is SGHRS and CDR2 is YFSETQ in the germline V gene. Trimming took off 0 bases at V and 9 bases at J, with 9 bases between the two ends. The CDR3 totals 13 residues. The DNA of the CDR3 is TGCGCCAGCAGCTTGGTGGGGCTCAGGGAGCTGTTTTTT. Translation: CASSLVGLRELFF.

The CDR3 spells CASSPSRPGGSYNEQFF. In nucleotides, the CDR3 is TGTGCCAGCAGCCCATCTCGCCCGGGGGGCTCCTACAATGAGCAGTTCTTC. V and J are TRBV7-3 and TRBJ2-1; 7 positions match TRBD2. J was trimmed by 0 bases and V by 5 bases; bases with no gene match: 10. CDR1 is SGHTA and CDR2 is FQGTGA in the germline V gene. The CDR3 is 17 residues long.

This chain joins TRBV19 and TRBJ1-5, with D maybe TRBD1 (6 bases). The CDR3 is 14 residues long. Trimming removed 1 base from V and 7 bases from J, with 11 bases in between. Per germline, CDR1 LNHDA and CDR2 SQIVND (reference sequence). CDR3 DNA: TGTGCCAGTAGTATAGCAGGGGAGGGACAGCCCCAGCATTTT. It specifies CASSIAGEGQPQHF.

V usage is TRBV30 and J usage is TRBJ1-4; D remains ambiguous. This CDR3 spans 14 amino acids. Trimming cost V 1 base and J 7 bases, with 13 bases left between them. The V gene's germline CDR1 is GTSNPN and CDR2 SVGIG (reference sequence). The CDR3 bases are TGTGCCTGGAGTGAGGGAGGGTTAGGTGAAAAACTGTTTTTT. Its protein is CAWSEGGLGEKLFF.

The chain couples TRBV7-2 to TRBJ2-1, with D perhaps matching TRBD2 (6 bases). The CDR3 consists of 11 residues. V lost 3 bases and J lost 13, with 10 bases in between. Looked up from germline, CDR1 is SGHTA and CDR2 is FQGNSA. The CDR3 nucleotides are TGTGCCAGCAGCTTGGGGGGAGACCAGTTCTTC. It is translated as CASSLGGDQFF.

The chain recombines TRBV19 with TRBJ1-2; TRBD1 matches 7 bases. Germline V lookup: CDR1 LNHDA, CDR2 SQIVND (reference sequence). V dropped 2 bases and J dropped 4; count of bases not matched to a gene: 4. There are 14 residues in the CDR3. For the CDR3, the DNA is TGTGCCAGTAGTATAAGAGGGGGCGGCTATGGCTACACCTTC. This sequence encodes CASSIRGGGYGYTF. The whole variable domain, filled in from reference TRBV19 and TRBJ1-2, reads DGGITQSPKYLFRKEGQNVTLSCEQNLNHDAMYWYRQDPGQGLRLIYYSQIVNDFQKGDIAEGYSVSREKKESFPLTVTSAQKNPTAFYLCASSIRGGGYGYTFGSGTRLTVV.

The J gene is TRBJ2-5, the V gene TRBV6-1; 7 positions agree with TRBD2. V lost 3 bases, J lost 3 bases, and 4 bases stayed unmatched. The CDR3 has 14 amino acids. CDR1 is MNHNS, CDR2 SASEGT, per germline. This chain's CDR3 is CASSEGRGKETQYF. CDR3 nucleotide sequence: TGTGCCAGCAGTGAGGGGAGGGGAAAAGAGACCCAGTACTTC.

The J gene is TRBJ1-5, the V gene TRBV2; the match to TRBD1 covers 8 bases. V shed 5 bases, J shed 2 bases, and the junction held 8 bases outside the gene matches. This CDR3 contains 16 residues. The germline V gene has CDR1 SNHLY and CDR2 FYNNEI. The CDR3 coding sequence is TGTGCCAGCAGTCCGGACAGGGCCAGAGGCAATCAGCCCCAGCATTTT. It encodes CASSPDRARGNQPQHF.

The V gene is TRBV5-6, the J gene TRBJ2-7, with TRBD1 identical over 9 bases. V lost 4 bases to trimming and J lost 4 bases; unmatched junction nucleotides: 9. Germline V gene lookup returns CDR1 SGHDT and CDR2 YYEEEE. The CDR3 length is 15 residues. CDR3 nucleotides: TGTGCCAGCAGCCCCACAGGGGGCAACAGGTACGAGCAGTACTTC. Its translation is CASSPTGGNRYEQYF.

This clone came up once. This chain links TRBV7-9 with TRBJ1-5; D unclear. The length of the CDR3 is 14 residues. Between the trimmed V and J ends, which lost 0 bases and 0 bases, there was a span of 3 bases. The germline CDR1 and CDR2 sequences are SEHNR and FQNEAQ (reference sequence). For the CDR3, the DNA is TGTGCCAGCAGCTTAGCCAGTAGCAATCAGCCCCAGCATTTT. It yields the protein CASSLASSNQPQHF.

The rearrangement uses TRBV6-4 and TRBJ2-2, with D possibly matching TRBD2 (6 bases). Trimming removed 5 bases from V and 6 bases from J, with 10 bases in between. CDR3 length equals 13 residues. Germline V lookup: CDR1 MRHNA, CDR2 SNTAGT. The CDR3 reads CASSRLDSGELFF. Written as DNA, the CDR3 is TGTGCCAGCAGTCGACTAGATTCCGGGGAGCTGTTTTTT.

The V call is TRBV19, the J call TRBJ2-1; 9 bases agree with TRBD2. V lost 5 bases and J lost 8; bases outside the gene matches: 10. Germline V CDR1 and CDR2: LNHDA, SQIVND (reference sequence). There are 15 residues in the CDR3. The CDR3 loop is CASSRGGRALDEQFF. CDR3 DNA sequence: TGTGCCAGTAGTCGAGGCGGGAGGGCCCTCGATGAGCAGTTCTTC. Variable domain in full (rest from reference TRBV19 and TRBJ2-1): DGGITQSPKYLFRKEGQNVTLSCEQNLNHDAMYWYRQDPGQGLRLIYYSQIVNDFQKGDIAEGYSVSREKKESFPLTVTSAQKNPTAFYLCASSRGGRALDEQFFGPGTRLTVL.

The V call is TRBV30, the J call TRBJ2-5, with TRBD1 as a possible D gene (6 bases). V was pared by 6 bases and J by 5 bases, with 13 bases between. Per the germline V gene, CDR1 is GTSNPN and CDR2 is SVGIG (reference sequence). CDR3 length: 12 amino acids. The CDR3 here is CACNTGLETQYF. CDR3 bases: TGTGCCTGTAACACAGGGCTGGAGACCCAGTACTTC.

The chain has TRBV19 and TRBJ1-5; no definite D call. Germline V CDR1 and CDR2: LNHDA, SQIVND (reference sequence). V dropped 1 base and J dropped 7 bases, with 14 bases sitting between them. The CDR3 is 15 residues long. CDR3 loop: CASSIGAGYSQPQHF. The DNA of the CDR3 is TGTGCCAGTAGTATAGGAGCGGGGTATTCGCAGCCCCAGCATTTT. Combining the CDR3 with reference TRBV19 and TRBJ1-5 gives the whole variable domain DGGITQSPKYLFRKEGQNVTLSCEQNLNHDAMYWYRQDPGQGLRLIYYSQIVNDFQKGDIAEGYSVSREKKESFPLTVTSAQKNPTAFYLCASSIGAGYSQPQHFGDGTRLSIL.

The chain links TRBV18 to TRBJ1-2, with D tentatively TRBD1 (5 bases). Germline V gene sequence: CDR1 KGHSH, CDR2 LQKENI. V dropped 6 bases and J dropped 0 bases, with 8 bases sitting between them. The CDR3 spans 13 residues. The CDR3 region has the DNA TGTGCCAGCTCCGGGGGACCTAACTATGGCTACACCTTC. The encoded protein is CASSGGPNYGYTF.